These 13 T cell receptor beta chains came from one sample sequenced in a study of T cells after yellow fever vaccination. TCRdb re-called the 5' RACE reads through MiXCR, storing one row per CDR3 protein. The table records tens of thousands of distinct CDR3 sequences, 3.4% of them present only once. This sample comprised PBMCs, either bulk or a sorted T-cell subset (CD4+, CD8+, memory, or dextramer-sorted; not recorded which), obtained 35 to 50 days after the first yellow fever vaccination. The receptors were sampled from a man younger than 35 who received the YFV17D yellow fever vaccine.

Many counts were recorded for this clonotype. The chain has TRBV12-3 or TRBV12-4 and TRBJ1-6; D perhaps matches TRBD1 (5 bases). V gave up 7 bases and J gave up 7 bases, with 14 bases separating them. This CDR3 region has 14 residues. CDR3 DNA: TGTGCCAGCAAGAGGGACGGAAACAATTCACCCCTCCACTTT. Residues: CASKRDGNNSPLHF.

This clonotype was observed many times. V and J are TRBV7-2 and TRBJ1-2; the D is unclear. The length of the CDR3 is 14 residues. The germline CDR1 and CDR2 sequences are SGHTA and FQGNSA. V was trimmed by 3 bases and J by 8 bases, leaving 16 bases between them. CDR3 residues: CASSLILGSPGYTF. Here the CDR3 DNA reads TGTGCCAGCAGCTTGATTTTAGGGTCCCCCGGCTACACCTTC. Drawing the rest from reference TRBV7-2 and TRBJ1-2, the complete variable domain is GAGVSQSPSNKVTEKGKDVELRCDPISGHTALYWYRQSLGQGLEFLIYFQGNSAPDKSGLPSDRFSAERTGGSVSTLTIQRTQQEDSAVYLCASSLILGSPGYTFGSGTRLTVV.

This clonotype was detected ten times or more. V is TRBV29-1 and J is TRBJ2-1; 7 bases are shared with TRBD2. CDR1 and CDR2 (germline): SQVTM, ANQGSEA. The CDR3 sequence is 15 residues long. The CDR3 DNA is TGCAGTGCAACCGGTAGTAGGACGGGGGGCAATGAGCAGTTCTTC. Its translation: CSATGSRTGGNEQFF.

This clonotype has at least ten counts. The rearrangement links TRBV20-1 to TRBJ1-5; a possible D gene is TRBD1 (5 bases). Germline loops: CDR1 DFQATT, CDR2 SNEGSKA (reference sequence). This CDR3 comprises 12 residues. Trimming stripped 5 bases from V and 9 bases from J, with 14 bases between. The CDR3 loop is CSAGRGGRPQHF. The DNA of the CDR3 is TGCAGTGCTGGGCGGGGCGGACGGCCCCAGCATTTT.

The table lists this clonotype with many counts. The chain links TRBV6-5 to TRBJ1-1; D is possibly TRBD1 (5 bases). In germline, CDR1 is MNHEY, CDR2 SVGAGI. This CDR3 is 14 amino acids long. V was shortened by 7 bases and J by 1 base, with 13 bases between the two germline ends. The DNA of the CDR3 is TGTGCCAGCAACACCGGGGGGTCGAACACTGAAGCTTTCTTT. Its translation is CASNTGGSNTEAFF.

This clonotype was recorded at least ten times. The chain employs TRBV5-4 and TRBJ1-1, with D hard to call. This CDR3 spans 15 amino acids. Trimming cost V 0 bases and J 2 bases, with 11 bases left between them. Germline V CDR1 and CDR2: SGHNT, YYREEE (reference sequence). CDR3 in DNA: TGTGCCAGCAGCTTGGCCGCCAGGACCAACACTGAAGCTTTCTTT. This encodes CASSLAARTNTEAFF.

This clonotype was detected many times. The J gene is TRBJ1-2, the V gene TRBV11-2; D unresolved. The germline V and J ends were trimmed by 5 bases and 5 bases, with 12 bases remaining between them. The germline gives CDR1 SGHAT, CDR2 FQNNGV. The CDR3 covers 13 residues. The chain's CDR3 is CASSDDGLYGYTF. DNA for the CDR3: TGTGCCAGCAGCGACGACGGGCTGTATGGCTACACCTTC.

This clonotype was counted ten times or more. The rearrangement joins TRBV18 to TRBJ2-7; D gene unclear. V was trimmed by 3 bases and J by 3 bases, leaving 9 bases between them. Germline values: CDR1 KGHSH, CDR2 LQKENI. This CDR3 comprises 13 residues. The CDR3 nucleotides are TGTGCCAGCTCACCCGACGGTCTCTACGAGCAGTACGTC. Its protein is CASSPDGLYEQYV.

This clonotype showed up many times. In DNA, the CDR3 is TGTGCCAGCAGTTTTAGGAGACAGGGGTCTAACTATGGCTACACCTTC. Protein product: CASSFRRQGSNYGYTF. V usage is TRBV27 and J usage is TRBJ1-2; 8 nucleotides agree with TRBD1. Germline trimming cut 3 bases from V and 0 bases from J; bases unmatched to any gene: 6. The CDR3 extends over 16 amino acids. Germline V lookup: CDR1 MNHEY, CDR2 SMNVEV (reference sequence).

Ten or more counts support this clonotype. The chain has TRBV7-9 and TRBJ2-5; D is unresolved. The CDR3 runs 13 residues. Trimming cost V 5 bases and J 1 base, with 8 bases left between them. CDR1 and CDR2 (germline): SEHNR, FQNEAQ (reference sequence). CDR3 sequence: CASSRPPQETQYF. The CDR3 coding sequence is TGTGCCAGCAGCCGACCCCCCCAAGAGACCCAGTACTTC. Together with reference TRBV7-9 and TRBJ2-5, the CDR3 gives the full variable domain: DTGVSQNPRHKITKRGQNVTFRCDPISEHNRLYWYRQTLGQGPEFLTYFQNEAQLEKSRLLSDRFSAERPKGSFSTLEIQRTEQGDSAMYLCASSRPPQETQYFGPGTRLLVL.

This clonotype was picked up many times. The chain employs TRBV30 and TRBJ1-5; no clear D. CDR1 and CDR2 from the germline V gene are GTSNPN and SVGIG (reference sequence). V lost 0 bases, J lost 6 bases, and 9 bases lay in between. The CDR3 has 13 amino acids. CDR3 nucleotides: TGTGCCTGGAGTGTCGTGGCGGGTCAGCCCCAGCATTTT. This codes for CAWSVVAGQPQHF.

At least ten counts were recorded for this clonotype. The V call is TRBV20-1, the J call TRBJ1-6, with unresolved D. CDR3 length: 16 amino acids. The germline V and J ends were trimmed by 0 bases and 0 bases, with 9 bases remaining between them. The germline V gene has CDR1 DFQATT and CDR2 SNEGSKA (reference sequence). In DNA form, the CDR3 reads TGCAGTGCTAGAGATCGAGGGAGCTCCTATAATTCACCCCTCCACTTT. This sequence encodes CSARDRGSSYNSPLHF.

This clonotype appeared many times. The CDR3 DNA is TGCGCCAGCAGCCCGGGACTGAGCTCTGGAAACACCATATATTTT. Its translation is CASSPGLSSGNTIYF. This chain links TRBV4-3 with TRBJ1-3; D may be TRBD1 (5 bases). Between the trimmed V and J ends, which lost 4 bases and 0 bases, there was a span of 10 bases. Germline CDR1 LGHNA, CDR2 YSLEER. The CDR3 sequence is 15 residues long.